These 10 T cell receptor beta chains were all obtained from the same sample, sequenced in a study of T cell responses to AZD1222 COVID-19 vaccine. The assay was immunoSEQ multiplex PCR, and TCRdb's table has in-frame clones only and misses some. The sample lists 80,000 to 95,000 clones, almost 90% occurring once. The starting material was peripheral blood, obtained 28 days after the second AZD1222 dose. The receptors come from an adult who received the AZD1222 COVID-19 vaccine.

Only a few counts were recorded for this clone. The CDR3 spells CASSQSGGFRELFF. The CDR3 DNA sequence: TGTGCCAGCAGCCAGTCAGGGGGGTTCAGGGAGCTGTTTTTT. The rearrangement links TRBV4-2 to TRBJ2-2, with D perhaps matching TRBD1 (7 bases). V shed 3 bases and J shed 9 bases, with 14 bases lying between them. CDR3 length: 14 amino acids. Germline V CDR1 and CDR2: LGHNA, YNFKEQ.

V is TRBV19 and J is TRBJ2-1; no clear D gene. V lost 8 bases to trimming and J lost 4 bases, with 6 bases between them. The CDR3 extends over 11 amino acids. CDR1 is LNHDA, CDR2 SQIVND, per germline (reference sequence). CDR3 coding DNA: TGTGCCAGTTCGATATACAATGAGCAGTTCTTC. It yields the protein CASSIYNEQFF. Together with reference TRBV19 and TRBJ2-1, the CDR3 gives the full variable domain: DGGITQSPKYLFRKEGQNVTLSCEQNLNHDAMYWYRQDPGQGLRLIYYSQIVNDFQKGDIAEGYSVSREKKESFPLTVTSAQKNPTAFYLCASSIYNEQFFGPGTRLTVL.

The chain links TRBV7-8 to TRBJ1-2, with TRBD1 as a possible D gene (6 bases). This CDR3 has 12 amino acids. Germline V gene sequence: CDR1 SGHVS, CDR2 FQNEAQ. The V end lost 5 bases, the J end lost 7 bases, and 11 bases lay between the germline ends. CDR3 amino acids: CASSEQGGGYTF. CDR3 sequence (DNA): TGTGCCAGCAGCGAACAGGGTGGTGGCTACACCTTC.

This clone was counted a single time. The genes are TRBV6-2 or TRBV6-3 and TRBJ2-1, with D perhaps matching TRBD2 (5 bases). The CDR3 has 15 residues. Trimming pared 2 bases from V and 2 bases from J, leaving 10 bases between. CDR1 and CDR2 (germline): MNHEY, SVGEGT. CDR3: CASSYEGEAYNEQFF. Here the CDR3 DNA reads TGTGCCAGCAGTTACGAGGGAGAGGCCTACAATGAGCAGTTCTTC.

The chain joins TRBV28 to TRBJ2-4; 8 bases are a match to TRBD2. Looked up from germline, CDR1 is MDHEN and CDR2 is SYDVKM. Losses at the gene ends were 5 bases for V and 6 bases for J; bases not matched to a gene: 9. This CDR3 comprises 15 residues. The CDR3 coding sequence is TGTGCCAGCAGTGTGACGGGACTAGAAGGAAACATTCAGTACTTC. Amino acid sequence: CASSVTGLEGNIQYF.

This clone was seen a single time. The gene calls are TRBV24-1 and TRBJ1-5; the D is unclear. Germline V lookup: CDR1 KGHDR, CDR2 SFDVKD. This CDR3 comprises 13 residues. Trimming cost V 1 base and J 3 bases, with 3 bases left between them. DNA for the CDR3: TGTGCCACCAGTGATTTAAACAATCAGCCCCAGCATTTT. Encoded protein: CATSDLNNQPQHF.

V and J are TRBV27 and TRBJ2-1; TRBD1 agrees at 8 bases. The germline V gene has CDR1 MNHEY and CDR2 SMNVEV (reference sequence). Trimming took 6 bases from V and 1 from J; bases not matched to a gene: 5. The CDR3 runs 15 residues. The CDR3 spells CASRIQGGSYNEQFF. The CDR3 DNA reads as TGTGCCAGCAGGATACAGGGGGGATCCTACAATGAGCAGTTCTTC.

This rearrangement joins TRBV21-1 to TRBJ2-5; the table's D call TRBD2 went unverified against the DNA. TRBV21-1 is tagged as a pseudogene. This CDR3 contains 11 residues. This chain's CDR3 is CASSPRETQYF. Written as DNA, the CDR3 is TGTGCCAGTTCACCGCGGGAGACCCAGTACTTC.

Only one count was recorded for this clone. The rearrangement uses TRBV7-9 and TRBJ1-1; perhaps TRBD1 as D (5 bases). The V gene lost 5 bases and the J gene lost 1 base, with 8 bases spanning the gap. CDR1 and CDR2 from the germline V gene are SEHNR and FQNEAQ (reference sequence). The length of the CDR3 is 13 residues. The CDR3 here is CASSPDTNTEAFF. In DNA form, the CDR3 reads TGTGCCAGCAGCCCGGACACGAACACTGAAGCTTTCTTT.

Only one count was recorded for this clone. The rearrangement uses TRBV7-2 and TRBJ1-4; unclear D gene. V was shortened by 3 bases and J by 1 base, with 9 bases between the two germline ends. The CDR3 sequence is 15 residues long. Germline CDR1 and CDR2: SGHTA and FQGNSA. Here the CDR3 DNA reads TGTGCCAGCAGCTTCGCTCTCGGAACTAATGAAAAACTGTTTTTT. As protein: CASSFALGTNEKLFF. Drawing the rest from reference TRBV7-2 and TRBJ1-4, the complete variable domain is GAGVSQSPSNKVTEKGKDVELRCDPISGHTALYWYRQSLGQGLEFLIYFQGNSAPDKSGLPSDRFSAERTGGSVSTLTIQRTQQEDSAVYLCASSFALGTNEKLFFGSGTQLSVL.